Shown below are 25 T cell receptor beta chains from a single sample sequenced in a study of T cells in Graves' hyperthyroidism and ophthalmopathy. What was amplified from RNA transcripts were TCR beta CDR3 regions. The study used the HTBI primer set for a first-round RT-PCR of the TCR CDR3. Using its own MiXCR run on the multiplex PCR reads, TCRdb lists one record per CDR3 protein. The sample gives fewer than 750,000 distinct CDR3 sequences, 13% to 15% of which show up once; about an eighth is in the top ten. Sequenced input: blood. The receptors were sampled from a woman between 50 and 59 years old with Graves' ophthalmopathy.

There are many counts of this clonotype. V gene TRBV12-3 or TRBV12-4 combines with J gene TRBJ1-5; 8 bases are shared with TRBD1. V shed 6 bases, J shed 4 bases, and the junction held 5 bases outside the gene matches. The CDR3 runs to 14 residues. The CDR3 DNA reads as TGTGCCAGCAGCCGGGACAGGCGAAATCAGCCCCAGCATTTT. Protein: CASSRDRRNQPQHF.

This clonotype was detected ten times or more. The rearrangement joins TRBV28 to TRBJ2-5, with TRBD2 matching over 7 bases. CDR1 MDHEN and CDR2 SYDVKM come from the germline V gene. This CDR3 contains 15 residues. V shed 1 base and J 4 bases; nucleotides not matched to a gene: 6. The CDR3 here is CASSLYVGGVETQYF. CDR3 DNA: TGTGCCAGCAGTTTATACGTGGGAGGGGTAGAGACCCAGTACTTC.

DNA of the CDR3: TGTGCCAGCAGTGGCAGGGTCTCGCCTTACAATGAGCAGTTCTTC. Protein sequence: CASSGRVSPYNEQFF. V and J are TRBV6-1 and TRBJ2-1, with D possibly TRBD1 on 5 matching bases. V was shortened by 4 bases and J by 4 bases, with 14 bases between the two germline ends. This CDR3 has 15 amino acids. CDR1 and CDR2 (germline): MNHNS, SASEGT.

The genes are TRBV29-1 and TRBJ1-2, with D hard to call. V was pared by 0 bases and J by 1 base, with 0 bases between. The CDR3 loop spans 11 amino acids. Germline V gene lookup returns CDR1 SQVTM and CDR2 ANQGSEA. The CDR3, as DNA: TGCAGCGTTGAAGATAACTATGGCTACACCTTC. It yields the protein CSVEDNYGYTF.

Points on this clonotype: A much larger clone lies a single base off, so this may be a read error. V usage is TRBV15 and J usage is TRBJ1-5; TRBD1 matches at 7 bases. Germline-derived CDR1 and CDR2 are LNHNV and YYDKDF (reference sequence). The trim removed 4 bases at V and 3 bases at J, leaving 6 bases unmatched. The CDR3 is 15 residues long. This CDR3 is CATSKGQLINQPQHF. The CDR3 bases are TGTGCCACCAGCAAGGGACAGTTGATCAATCAGCCCCAGCATTTT.

This chain uses TRBV29-1 with TRBJ1-3; D not resolved. The CDR3 sequence is 14 residues long. Germline V lookup: CDR1 SQVTM, CDR2 ANQGSEA. The V end was cut by 5 bases, the J end by 0 bases, with 11 bases between. The CDR3: CSVLIGASGNTIYF. CDR3 sequence (DNA): TGCAGCGTTCTAATCGGAGCCTCTGGAAACACCATATATTTT.

At least ten counts were recorded for this clonotype. The V call is TRBV7-2, the J call TRBJ2-2; 9 nucleotides agree with TRBD1. The germline CDR1 and CDR2 sequences are SGHTA and FQGNSA. The CDR3 spans 17 residues. The J segment lost 3 bases and the V segment lost 3 bases, leaving 8 bases of the junction unmatched. CDR3 in amino acids: CASSLPEQGADTGELFF. The CDR3 DNA follows: TGTGCCAGCAGCTTGCCAGAACAGGGGGCGGACACCGGGGAGCTGTTTTTT.

This clonotype was observed many times. This chain connects TRBV2 to TRBJ1-5; weak D call: TRBD1 (5 bases). The CDR3 consists of 14 residues. CDR1 SNHLY and CDR2 FYNNEI come from the germline V gene. V was clipped by 6 bases and J by 6 bases, with 15 bases between them. The CDR3 loop reads CASSMGQGFQPQHF. The CDR3 DNA follows: TGTGCCAGCAGCATGGGGCAGGGCTTTCAGCCCCAGCATTTT.

This clonotype was seen only a few times. The gene calls are TRBV9 and TRBJ2-1, with D unclear. Trimming cost V 5 bases and J 0 bases, with 9 bases left between them. The CDR3 is 14 residues long. Looked up from germline, CDR1 is SGDLS and CDR2 is YYNGEE. The CDR3 sequence: CASRGESSYNEQFF. CDR3 sequence (DNA): TGTGCCAGCAGAGGCGAAAGCTCCTACAATGAGCAGTTCTTC.

This clonotype was seen repeatedly, ten times or more. The V gene is TRBV12-3 or TRBV12-4, the J gene TRBJ2-1, with TRBD2 identical over 9 bases. CDR3 size: 14 residues. V shed 7 bases, J shed 7 bases, and the junction held 8 bases outside the gene matches. The chain's CDR3 is CASTYSGRTNEQFF. The CDR3 DNA reads as TGTGCCAGCACCTATAGCGGGAGAACGAATGAGCAGTTCTTC.

Only a few counts were recorded for this clonotype. This sequence joins TRBV6-2 or TRBV6-3 and TRBJ2-7, with D unresolved. The CDR3 sequence is 14 residues long. Looked up from germline, CDR1 is MNHEY and CDR2 is SVGEGT. V shed 2 bases and J shed 2 bases, with 10 bases lying between them. CDR3: CASSYGQATYEQYF. As DNA, the CDR3 is TGTGCCAGCAGTTACGGGCAGGCCACCTACGAGCAGTACTTC.

This clonotype was detected ten times or more. This chain uses TRBV12-3 or TRBV12-4 with TRBJ2-7, with TRBD2 matching 11 bases. The V segment lost 5 bases and the J segment 7 bases; nucleotides outside the gene matches: 13. The CDR3 runs 16 residues. The CDR3 sequence is CASSKRPTSGMVEQYF. The CDR3 region has the DNA TGTGCCAGCAGTAAACGACCGACTAGCGGGATGGTGGAGCAGTACTTC.

This clonotype was counted only a few times. The gene calls are TRBV11-3 and TRBJ2-5; the D gene is possibly TRBD2 (5 bases). V lost 5 bases to trimming and J lost 2 bases, with 12 bases between them. CDR3 length: 14 residues. Germline V gene data show CDR1 as SGHNT and CDR2 as YENEEA. In nucleotides, the CDR3 is TGTGCCAGCAGCCTCTCCGAGCGGCAAGAGACCCAGTACTTC. It is translated as CASSLSERQETQYF.

This chain uses TRBV15 with TRBJ1-1; 7 nucleotides line up with TRBD1. Per germline, CDR1 LNHNV and CDR2 YYDKDF (reference sequence). The CDR3 is 11 amino acids. Trimming at V came to 8 bases and at J to 4 bases, leaving 1 base not matched to a gene. The CDR3 DNA sequence: TGTGCCACCGGACAGGCCACTGAAGCTTTCTTT. This translates into CATGQATEAFF.

This clonotype was detected only a few times. The chain has TRBV7-9 and TRBJ1-3; 8 nucleotides align to TRBD1. This CDR3 is built from 17 residues. Germline values: CDR1 SEHNR, CDR2 FQNEAQ (reference sequence). The ends lost 5 bases at V and 1 base at J; junction bases unmatched: 10. CDR3 protein: CASSLFFRDRSGNTIYF. The CDR3 coding sequence is TGTGCCAGCAGCCTATTTTTCCGGGACAGGTCTGGAAACACCATATATTTT.

This clonotype occurred a few times. This chain connects TRBV27 to TRBJ2-1, with D unresolved. Per the germline V gene, CDR1 is MNHEY and CDR2 is SMNVEV (reference sequence). The CDR3 is 15 residues long. The V and J ends lost 8 bases and 0 bases respectively, with 14 bases between them. The CDR3 sequence is CASGITRLSYNEQFF. The CDR3 nucleotides are TGTGCCAGCGGAATTACGAGACTCTCCTACAATGAGCAGTTCTTC.

This clonotype was seen repeatedly, ten times or more. V usage is TRBV18 and J usage is TRBJ2-5, with 7 positions matching TRBD2. The CDR3 is made up of 17 amino acids. The trim removed 0 bases at V and 5 bases at J, leaving 12 bases unmatched. Germline loops: CDR1 KGHSH, CDR2 LQKENI. The CDR3 is CASSPPAAGVGHETQYF. The CDR3 nucleotides are TGTGCCAGCTCACCACCCGCGGCGGGGGTGGGGCACGAGACCCAGTACTTC.

This clonotype occurred a few times. V and J are TRBV12-3 or TRBV12-4 and TRBJ2-4; D call uncertain. With 6 bases removed from V and 0 bases from J, the gap between germline ends came to 12 bases. The CDR3 runs to 15 residues. Here the CDR3 reads CASSGDRVAKNIQYF. The CDR3 nucleotides read TGTGCCAGCAGCGGTGATAGAGTAGCCAAAAACATTCAGTACTTC.

The chain couples TRBV20-1 to TRBJ2-3; 9 bases align to TRBD1. CDR1 is DFQATT, CDR2 SNEGSKA, per germline (reference sequence). The CDR3 consists of 16 residues. The V gene end was trimmed by 0 bases and the J gene end by 5 bases; junction bases not matched to a gene: 9. The CDR3 spells CSARDLIQGAGDTQYF. The CDR3 DNA is TGCAGTGCTAGAGATTTGATACAGGGGGCCGGAGATACGCAGTATTTT.

The chain joins TRBV2 to TRBJ2-2; D call uncertain. The CDR3 runs to 13 residues. In germline, CDR1 is SNHLY, CDR2 FYNNEI. V was cut by 7 bases and J by 1 base, with 7 bases left in between. The CDR3 DNA sequence: TGTGCCAGCACTTTTGGGAACACCGGGGAGCTGTTTTTT. It encodes CASTFGNTGELFF.

The V call is TRBV7-9, the J call TRBJ1-5, with a weak D call TRBD1 (6 bases). V was trimmed by 5 bases and J by 2 bases, leaving 13 bases between them. In germline, CDR1 is SEHNR, CDR2 FQNEAQ (reference sequence). CDR3 length: 15 residues. CDR3 nucleotides: TGTGCCAGCAGCCCGAAGGGGGTAGGCAATCAGCCCCAGCATTTT. It encodes CASSPKGVGNQPQHF.

The chain employs TRBV6-1 and TRBJ2-5; D is unclear. Trimming removed 6 bases from V and 0 bases from J, with 8 bases in between. This CDR3 spans 13 amino acids. Germline lookup yields CDR1 MNHNS and CDR2 SASEGT. This CDR3 reads CASRSADQETQYF. As DNA, the CDR3 is TGTGCCAGCAGAAGTGCGGACCAAGAGACCCAGTACTTC.

The CDR3 DNA reads as TGTGCCAGCAGCTTAGGAGGGGTCTGGGCCGAAGATACGCAGTATTTT. It codes for CASSLGGVWAEDTQYF. This chain uses TRBV11-2 with TRBJ2-3; D might be TRBD1 or TRBD2, each matching 5 bases. V lost 1 base to trimming and J lost 5 bases, with 16 bases between them. The CDR3 runs 16 residues. The V gene's germline CDR1 is SGHAT and CDR2 FQNNGV.

This clonotype was seen many times. The chain combines TRBV11-3 with TRBJ2-7; TRBD2 aligns across 11 bases. Per the germline V gene, CDR1 is SGHNT and CDR2 is YENEEA. V lost 2 bases to trimming and J lost 4 bases; unmatched junction nucleotides: 10. This CDR3 comprises 17 residues. The CDR3 bases are TGTGCCAGCAGCTTACCCCGAGGCACTAGCGGGAGTTACGAGCAGTACTTC. Protein product: CASSLPRGTSGSYEQYF.

This clonotype has at least ten counts. The rearrangement links TRBV20-1 to TRBJ2-3, with TRBD2 identical over 10 bases. The J segment lost 4 bases and the V segment lost 4 bases, leaving 2 bases of the junction unmatched. Germline V gene data show CDR1 as DFQATT and CDR2 as SNEGSKA (reference sequence). The CDR3 length is 13 residues. CDR3 sequence (DNA): TGCAGTGCTAAAGCGGGAGGGCCAGATACGCAGTATTTT. This encodes CSAKAGGPDTQYF.